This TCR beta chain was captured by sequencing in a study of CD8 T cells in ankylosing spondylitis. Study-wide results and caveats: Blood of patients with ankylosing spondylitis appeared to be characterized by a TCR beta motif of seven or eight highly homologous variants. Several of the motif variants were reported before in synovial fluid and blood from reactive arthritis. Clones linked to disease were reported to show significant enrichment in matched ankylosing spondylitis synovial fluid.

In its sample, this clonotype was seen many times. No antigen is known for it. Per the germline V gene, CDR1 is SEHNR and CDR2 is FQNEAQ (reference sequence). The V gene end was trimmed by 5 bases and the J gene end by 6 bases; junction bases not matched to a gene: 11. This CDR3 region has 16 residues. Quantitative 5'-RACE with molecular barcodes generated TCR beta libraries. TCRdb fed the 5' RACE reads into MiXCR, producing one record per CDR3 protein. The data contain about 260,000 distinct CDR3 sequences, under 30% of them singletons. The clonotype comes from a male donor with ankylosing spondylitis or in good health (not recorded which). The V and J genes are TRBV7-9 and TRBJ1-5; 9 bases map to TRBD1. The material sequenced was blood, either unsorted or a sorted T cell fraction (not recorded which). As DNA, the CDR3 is TGTGCCAGCAGCCCAGGAAAATTACAGGGGGCTCAGCCCCAGCATTTT. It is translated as CASSPGKLQGAQPQHF.